These T cell receptor beta chains were read from a single sample in a study of blood T cell repertoires in COVID-19. Clones were read by immunoSEQ multiplex PCR, and TCRdb kept only the in-frame ones, dropping some. Among under 200,000 clones listed, around 85% were seen once. The sequenced sample was peripheral blood. The receptors were sampled from an older woman with COVID-19, enrolled during active disease. Both conserved end residues are part of each CDR3. Fields, in order: clone size, V gene, J gene, CDR3 length, D gene, CDR3 DNA, CDR3 protein. The D gene is left open where the match is weak. Size values are once, few and many counts, or a class for expanded clones, and some rows have none.

abundance: .; v_gene: TRBV29-1; j_gene: TRBJ2-3; len: 12; d_gene: .; CDR3nt: TGCAGCGTTTCGACTAGCACAGATACGCAGTATTTT; CDR3aa: CSVSTSTDTQYF
abundance: .; v_gene: TRBV5-5; j_gene: TRBJ1-1; len: 14; d_gene: .; CDR3nt: TGTGCCAGCAGCTTGACGGGTAAGAACACTGAAGCTTTCTTT; CDR3aa: CASSLTGKNTEAFF
abundance: .; v_gene: TRBV10-3; j_gene: TRBJ2-2; len: 12; d_gene: .; CDR3nt: TGTGCCATCACGGGTCGGGTCGGGGAGCTGTTTTTT; CDR3aa: CAITGRVGELFF
abundance: once; v_gene: TRBV5-1; j_gene: TRBJ1-1; len: 13; d_gene: .; CDR3nt: TGCGCCAGCAGCGCGGGGGTGAACACTGAAGCTTTCTTT; CDR3aa: CASSAGVNTEAFF
abundance: .; v_gene: TRBV5-1; j_gene: TRBJ2-1; len: 17; d_gene: TRBD2; CDR3nt: TGCGCCAGCAGACCGACCTCCGGGACTAGAGTCGTCAATGAGCAGTTCTTC; CDR3aa: CASRPTSGTRVVNEQFF
abundance: .; v_gene: TRBV3-1/TRBV3-2; j_gene: TRBJ2-7; len: 15; d_gene: .; CDR3nt: TGTGCCAGCAGCCAAAGCACACTAGTTTCTTTCGAGCAGTACTTC; CDR3aa: CASSQSTLVSFEQYF
abundance: .; v_gene: TRBV5-1; j_gene: TRBJ2-2; len: 15; d_gene: TRBD1; CDR3nt: TGCGCCAGCAGCTGGGGACAGGGTGGCACCGGGGAGCTGTTTTTT; CDR3aa: CASSWGQGGTGELFF
abundance: .; v_gene: TRBV5-8; j_gene: TRBJ1-4; len: 14; d_gene: TRBD1; CDR3nt: TGTGCCAGCAGCCAGGGGGCTGGTAATGAAAAACTGTTTTTT; CDR3aa: CASSQGAGNEKLFF
abundance: .; v_gene: TRBV4-1; j_gene: TRBJ2-7; len: 15; d_gene: .; CDR3nt: TGCGCCAGCAGCCAAGAAGGGGTCAGCTTCTACGAGCAGTACTTC; CDR3aa: CASSQEGVSFYEQYF
abundance: .; v_gene: TRBV6-5; j_gene: TRBJ2-7; len: 12; d_gene: TRBD1; CDR3nt: TGTGCCAGCGGGACAGGGACCTACGAGCAGTACTTC; CDR3aa: CASGTGTYEQYF
abundance: .; v_gene: TRBV28; j_gene: TRBJ1-2; len: 15; d_gene: .; CDR3nt: TGTGCCACCCTCCGTGTGGGGGGGAATAACTATGGCTACACCTTC; CDR3aa: CATLRVGGNNYGYTF
abundance: .; v_gene: TRBV7-2; j_gene: TRBJ1-5; len: 13; d_gene: .; CDR3nt: TGTGCCAGCATCGAGGCTAGCAATCAGCCCCAGCATTTT; CDR3aa: CASIEASNQPQHF
abundance: .; v_gene: TRBV27; j_gene: TRBJ2-7; len: 16; d_gene: .; CDR3nt: TGTGCCAGCAGTCCGAACGAGGGTACATCCCCATACGAGCAGTACTTC; CDR3aa: CASSPNEGTSPYEQYF
abundance: .; v_gene: TRBV3-1/TRBV3-2; j_gene: TRBJ1-1; len: 13; d_gene: .; CDR3nt: TGTGCCAGCAGCCAACTCGGGAACACTGAAGCTTTCTTT; CDR3aa: CASSQLGNTEAFF
abundance: .; v_gene: TRBV24-1; j_gene: TRBJ2-6; len: 18; d_gene: TRBD2; CDR3nt: TGTGCCACCAGTGGGGCAGCGGGGTCACCGTCTGGGGCCAACGTCCTGACTTTC; CDR3aa: CATSGAAGSPSGANVLTF
abundance: .; v_gene: TRBV20-1; j_gene: TRBJ2-4; len: 10; d_gene: .; CDR3nt: TGCAGTGCGCGTCGACAAGTTCAGTACTTC; CDR3aa: CSARRQVQYF
abundance: .; v_gene: TRBV7-2; j_gene: TRBJ2-5; len: 14; d_gene: TRBD1; CDR3nt: TGTGCCAGCAGTTTGACAGGGGGTCGTGAGACCCAGTACTTC; CDR3aa: CASSLTGGRETQYF